This TCR beta chain stems from a study of blood T cell repertoires in COVID-19. Study information: Acute and convalescent COVID-19 specimens originated in the United States, Italy and Spain.

Sequencing used immunoSEQ multiplex PCR; TCRdb keeps in-frame clones, though not all of them. The data show 250,000 or so clones, 85% to 90% seen once. The CDR3 covers 17 residues. V gave up 0 bases and J gave up 2 bases, with 14 bases separating them. Germline V gene data show CDR1 as SGHTA and CDR2 as FQGNSA. This receptor was obtained from a woman aged 55-70 years with COVID-19, enrolled during active disease. This chain links TRBV7-2 with TRBJ1-5, with D possibly TRBD1 on 6 matching bases. Material for sequencing was peripheral blood. The CDR3 DNA sequence: TGTGCCAGCAGCTTAGCATTGGGGGGGGCAGGCAATCAGCCCCAGCATTTT. Translation gives CASSLALGGAGNQPQHF. Full variable domain (remainder filled in from reference TRBV7-2 and TRBJ1-5): GAGVSQSPSNKVTEKGKDVELRCDPISGHTALYWYRQSLGQGLEFLIYFQGNSAPDKSGLPSDRFSAERTGGSVSTLTIQRTQQEDSAVYLCASSLALGGAGNQPQHFGDGTRLSIL.